This TCR beta chain is from a study of blood T cell repertoires in COVID-19. Study as a whole: PBMCs, B-cell-depleted T cells, or T cells were the source of the cDNA or gDNA that made up the material.

CDR1 is KGHDR and CDR2 is SFDVKD in the germline V gene. The CDR3 contains 13 residues. J lost 8 bases, V lost 4 bases, and 2 bases had no gene match. Seattle patient enrollment occurred during active infection, with longitudinal follow-up thereafter. Using immunoSEQ multiplex PCR, the repertoire was profiled, and TCRdb retains in-frame clones only, with some absent. The sample consists of roughly 250,000 clones, approximately 85% of them appearing once. The sample consisted of peripheral blood. This clonotype was obtained from a human donor with COVID-19, enrolled during active disease. The donor label of this sample is uncertain. J is TRBJ2-1 and V is TRBV24-1, with 9 bases lining up with TRBD2. The CDR3 sequence is CATSEWTSDEQFF. For the CDR3, the DNA is TGTGCCACCAGTGAGTGGACTAGCGATGAGCAGTTCTTC.